A few counts support the clone carrying this TCR beta chain. The data originate from a study of T cells after somatic rescue of genetic block. Clones were sequenced by immunoSEQ multiplex PCR, and TCRdb holds only the in-frame ones, with some missing. The table includes tens of thousands of clones, roughly 96% detected once. The V gene end was trimmed by 1 base and the J gene end by 0 bases; junction bases not matched to a gene: 0. This CDR3 contains 13 residues. The germline gives CDR1 GTSNPN, CDR2 SVGIG (reference sequence). The receptor was derived from a child under two years old. The chain joins TRBV30 to TRBJ2-7; 7 bases are shared with TRBD2. The specimen sequenced was peripheral blood mononuclear cells (PBMCs). This CDR3 is CAWSGGSSYEQYF. CDR3 in DNA: TGTGCCTGGAGTGGCGGGAGCTCCTACGAGCAGTACTTC.